The sequence of this T cell receptor beta chain was determined in a study of shared clonotypes between healthy human individuals (dated by TCRdb to 2019 to 2021). For the wider study: The cohort comprised two women and a few men aged 18 to 49 years. Per donor, three plates each were used for CD4 naive and CD4 memory, two for CD8 naive, and one for CD8 memory. The study deeply sequenced blood TCR repertoires of five healthy adults to estimate repertoire size and the extent of clonotype sharing between individuals. To increase sequencing depth and limit assay-specific biases, TCR repertoire library preparation and sequencing were carried out by different laboratories using diverse techniques. Each donor's leukapheresis produced roughly between roughly 0.85 and 10 billion PBMCs. Study-wide conclusions, independent of this receptor: The genetic and exposure-history diversity represented was limited by the small number of donors. Incomplete sequencing was indicated by rarefaction of sorted-subset datasets, despite the large sequencing depth. Estimated clonotype richness was generally larger for naive than for memory subsets. Pairwise subsampling indicated that sequencing depth was expected to affect the degree of clonotype sharing among donors. Compared with non-shared clonotypes, clonotypes shared by all four sorted-subset donors had higher generation probabilities. When several donors were compared, the shared fraction of clonotypes was 5% to 6.5% for naive CD4, less than 4% for naive CD8, more than 2% for memory CD4, and under 0.5% for memory CD8. Only blood was sampled, and tissue TCR repertoires likely differ from those in blood.

Via the germline V gene, CDR1 is MGHRA and CDR2 YSYEKL. The junction shows trimming of 0 bases on V and 3 bases on J, and the gene matches do not reach 1 base of it. There are 15 amino acids in the CDR3, from cysteine to phenylalanine inclusive. Only the CDR3 part of the read is kept: 45 bases, read in frame from the first base. Note on this clone: Its antigen is not yet known. Per-base qualities were not stored, and no clone one base away is much larger.

Using the deep immunoSEQ assay, multiplex PCR amplified TCR CDR3 regions from genomic DNA. Extracted genomic DNA from each cell subset was distributed evenly across all wells of several immunoSEQ 96-well plates, and each plate was treated as a replicate. Each replicate PCR for sorted subsets received about 200 ng genomic DNA, equal to tens of thousands of T cell genomes. Purified libraries were quantified with a Qubit 3.0 fluorometer, sized on a Bioanalyzer 2100, and re-quantified with the KAPA Library Quantification kit. Each immunoSEQ 96-well plate was sequenced on its own single-read 150-cycle Illumina NextSeq 550 flow cell. The paper's data handling went like this. Because the immunoSEQ output held only junctional sequences and lacked quality scores, the filtering could not match the filtering applied to full-length reads. Sequences were annotated with PyIR, a Python wrapper for IgBLAST v1.9, and V/J genes and CDR3 were assigned using IMGT germline references. Reads with weak V/J assignments (E-value above 1e-6), missing CDR3, stop codons, out-of-frame junctions, or ambiguous translated residues were removed. A V3J clonotype was defined by an identical inferred V gene, J gene, and CDR3 amino acid sequence. The percentage overlap between two repertoires was calculated by dividing the number of shared unique clonotypes by the size of the smaller repertoire. Three approaches were used to assess repertoire richness: RTK rarefaction, the Chao1 estimator, and Recon v2.1 estimates of unobserved clonotypes. OLGA was used to compute generation probabilities for all TCRbeta clonotypes that the gDNA method yielded from a handful of donors. The table was pulled from immuneACCESS by TCRdb, which kept in-frame rearrangements only. Such tables lose some clones; where checked, under half of the loss comes from unresolved V genes, and the rest has no known cause. V and J calls and clone size are those listed in that table; D and trimming were worked out from the DNA. Counted in this sample were around 620,000 clones; approximately 95% of them appeared once. The ten largest clonotypes hold around 0.11% of the sample.

CD8 naive samples consisted of CD45RO-negative cells that were positively selected for CCR7, yielding a CD45RA+CCR7+ population without TemRA cells. Healthy HIV-negative adults with no recently reported acute infections or vaccinations were included as donors. All donors were Caucasian adults living in Nashville, Tennessee, USA. Blood was obtained by leukapheresis, after which PBMCs were separated by Ficoll-Histopaque density gradient centrifugation and cryopreserved in liquid nitrogen vapor phase. Purity and quantity of every magnetically sorted T cell population were checked by analytical flow cytometry. From each sorted fraction, genomic DNA was isolated and quantified by UV absorbance on a Nanodrop 2000c.

The V and J segments used are TRBV4-1 and TRBJ2-7, with 11 junctional bases fitting TRBD2. Material: naive CD8+ T cells sorted from blood. The meaning of the sample's cell subset or site label: CD45RA+CCR7+. This TCR derives from a woman aged 25 to 39 in good health. The DNA sequence is TGCGCCAGCAGCCAAGAACTAGCGGGGGTCTACGAGCAGTACTTC. This is translated as CASSQELAGVYEQYF.